The source of this T cell receptor (beta chain) is a study of T cells in Graves' hyperthyroidism and ophthalmopathy. Findings and limits, study-wide: A 13 V-J signature model discriminated ophthalmopathy versus stable hyperthyroidism.

In germline, CDR1 is KGHDR, CDR2 SFDVKD. V was pared by 7 bases and J by 0 bases, with 5 bases of the junction left unmatched. The CDR3 has 15 residues. Researchers took RNA transcripts and amplified the TCR beta CDR3 regions from them. With the HTBI primer set, the TCR CDR3 went through a first round of RT-PCR. MiXCR, applied by TCRdb to the multiplex PCR reads, yields one record per CDR3 protein. The sample has about 300,000 distinct CDR3 sequences, approximately 12% seen once. This clonotype was recorded a few times. What it recognizes is unknown. Lactation, pregnancy, other autoimmune disease or uncontrolled infection excluded patients.

The receptor's source is a woman younger than 45 with Graves' hyperthyroidism that later progressed to Graves' ophthalmopathy. Sample: blood. The V call is TRBV24-1, the J call TRBJ1-3, with TRBD1 identical over 7 bases. In nucleotides, the CDR3 is TGTGCCACCAGCCCGGGACAGCCCTCTGGAAACACCATATATTTT. Protein sequence: CATSPGQPSGNTIYF.